The 28 T cell receptor beta chains given below trace back to one sample, sequenced in a study of blood T cells in healthy people across ages. Alongside a J-beta primer mix, a sample-barcoded 5' primer served in a second PCR lasting about 6 to 12 cycles. Each CDR3 protein gets one entry after TCRdb re-called the 5' RACE reads with MiXCR. The table has 450,000 to 650,000 distinct CDR3 sequences, under 30% seen once. The same data also contributed to another study, on T cells of mothers and their children.

The sequenced sample consisted of blood. The source of these receptors is a boy aged 5-17 years in good health.

This clonotype showed up just a few times. The rearrangement links TRBV5-1 to TRBJ2-3, with 8 bases lining up with TRBD2. The CDR3 is 15 residues long. With V trimmed by 4 bases and J by 2 bases, 6 bases remained unmatched. Germline CDR1 reads SGHRS; CDR2 reads YFSETQ. Here the CDR3 DNA reads TGCGCCAGCAGCCAGCTAGCGGGCTACACAGATACGCAGTATTTT. This codes for CASSQLAGYTDTQYF.

This clonotype was counted only a few times. The CDR3 protein is CASSQSNSPLHF. The CDR3 coding sequence is TGTGCCAGCAGCCAATCTAATTCACCCCTCCACTTT. The chain uses TRBV28 and TRBJ1-6; D gene unclear. The V end lost 6 bases, the J end lost 6 bases, and 6 bases lay between the germline ends. Germline V gives CDR1 MDHEN, CDR2 SYDVKM. This CDR3 region has 12 residues.

The rearrangement links TRBV19 to TRBJ1-2; maybe TRBD1 (5 bases). Germline V gene sequence: CDR1 LNHDA, CDR2 SQIVND (reference sequence). The CDR3 consists of 14 residues. Between the trimmed V and J ends, which lost 6 bases and 8 bases, there was a span of 19 bases. Here the CDR3 reads CASSFGTAGAGYTF. Here the CDR3 DNA reads TGTGCCAGTAGCTTTGGGACGGCTGGAGCGGGCTACACCTTC.

The chain recombines TRBV7-2 with TRBJ2-5, with D maybe TRBD2 (5 bases). Gene TRBJ2-1 matches the end of the DNA better, so the J call may be wrong. The CDR3 consists of 15 residues. Germline CDR1 is SGHTA and CDR2 is FQGNSA. The chain's CDR3 is CGATSGGSWNNEQFF. CDR3 DNA: TGTGGCGCCACGTCCGGTGGGAGTTGGAACAATGAGCAGTTCTTC.

The chain has TRBV28 and TRBJ2-3, with 8 positions matching TRBD2. J gave up 4 bases and V 6 bases, and 15 bases lay outside the gene matches. From germline, CDR1 is MDHEN and CDR2 SYDVKM. The CDR3 consists of 17 residues. The DNA of the CDR3 is TGTGCCAGCAGGTCCCATCCGGGACTAGACCCGGCAGATACGCAGTATTTT. As protein: CASRSHPGLDPADTQYF.

This clonotype was recorded a few times. The chain links TRBV10-3 to TRBJ2-3; 10 bases agree with TRBD2. V was pared by 11 bases and J by 10 bases, with 12 bases of the junction left unmatched. Germline V lookup: CDR1 ENHRY, CDR2 SYGVKD. The CDR3 spans 13 residues. DNA for the CDR3: TGTGCCGTCTACTCTAGCGGGGGCTCGGCGCAGTATTTT. Encoded protein: CAVYSSGGSAQYF.

This clonotype was seen a handful of times. The rearrangement uses TRBV12-3 or TRBV12-4 and TRBJ2-5; 9 bases align to TRBD2. The end of the DNA aligns better with TRBJ2-1, so the J call may be wrong. CDR3 length equals 14 residues. This chain's CDR3 is CASSRAGGFNEQFF. CDR3 bases: TGTGCCAGCAGCCGAGCGGGAGGCTTCAATGAGCAGTTCTTC.

The chain carries TRBV5-1 and TRBJ2-2; perhaps TRBD1 as D (6 bases). CDR3 length: 15 amino acids. From germline, CDR1 is SGHRS and CDR2 YFSETQ. Trimming took off 5 bases at V and 2 bases at J, with 13 bases between the two ends. CDR3 residues: CASRVWGLNTGELFF. The CDR3 DNA reads as TGCGCCAGCAGGGTGTGGGGGCTCAACACCGGGGAGCTGTTTTTT.

This clonotype has only a few counts. The J gene is TRBJ2-5, the V gene TRBV7-9; D may be TRBD1 (5 bases). V lost 5 bases and J lost 4, with 11 bases in between. The CDR3 covers 13 residues. Germline CDR1 reads SEHNR; CDR2 reads FQNEAQ (reference sequence). Here the CDR3 reads CASSGRESETQYF. CDR3 bases: TGTGCCAGCAGCGGCAGGGAATCAGAGACCCAGTACTTC.

In DNA form, the CDR3 reads TGTGCCAGCAGCAAAGGCGACCGGGACTACAATGAGCAGTTCTTC. Protein: CASSKGDRDYNEQFF. The V call is TRBV21-1, the J call TRBJ2-1; the DNA was not compared with TRBD1, the D call given in the table. TRBV21-1 corresponds to a pseudogene. CDR3 size: 15 residues.

V gene TRBV4-3 combines with J gene TRBJ2-1; 9 bases are a match to TRBD2. The CDR3 length is 15 residues. Looked up from germline, CDR1 is LGHNA and CDR2 is YSLEER. V shed 1 base, J shed 5 bases, and the junction held 3 bases outside the gene matches. CDR3 loop: CASSQVLAGNNEQFF. As DNA, the CDR3 is TGCGCCAGCAGCCAAGTCCTAGCGGGGAACAATGAGCAGTTCTTC.

This clonotype was counted between two and nine times. The rearrangement uses TRBV27 and TRBJ2-7, with D perhaps matching TRBD2 (6 bases). Matching the DNA end better, TRBJ2-1 makes the J call doubtful. There are 15 residues in the CDR3. Per the germline V gene, CDR1 is MNHEY and CDR2 is SMNVEV (reference sequence). As DNA, the CDR3 is TGTGCCAGCAGTGGGAGCGGGCAACTATACAATGAGCAGTTCTTC. Its translation: CASSGSGQLYNEQFF.

This clonotype was seen just once. The chain recombines TRBV7-8 with TRBJ1-2; TRBD1 is a possible D gene (6 bases). CDR3 length: 13 residues. V lost 6 bases and J 0 bases, leaving 8 bases between the germline ends. From germline, CDR1 is SGHVS and CDR2 FQNEAQ. CDR3 region: CASSTGPNYGYTF. The CDR3 DNA reads as TGTGCCAGCAGTACAGGGCCTAACTATGGCTACACCTTC.

This clonotype turned up a few times. V is TRBV6-9 and J is TRBJ2-7; weak D call: TRBD1 (6 bases). V was shortened by 5 bases and J by 2 bases, with 19 bases between the two germline ends. Germline loops: CDR1 MNHGY, CDR2 SVAAGI. The CDR3 contains 16 residues. CDR3 sequence (DNA): TGTGCCAGCAGTCCCCTCTACGGGACACGTACCTACGAGCAGTACTTC. This codes for CASSPLYGTRTYEQYF.

The chain links TRBV28 to TRBJ2-5, with 8 bases that match TRBD2. With 6 bases clipped from V and 2 bases from J, the junction kept 5 bases outside the gene matches. The CDR3 runs to 14 residues. Looked up from germline, CDR1 is MDHEN and CDR2 is SYDVKM. The CDR3 DNA reads TGTGCCAGCAGGACACTAGCGGAACAAGAGACCCAGTACTTC. Amino acid sequence: CASRTLAEQETQYF.

This clonotype was found a few times. The chain uses TRBV21-1 and TRBJ2-5; the D segment call TRBD1 is taken from the table without a DNA check. TRBV21-1 is a pseudogene segment. The CDR3 runs to 17 residues. CDR3: CASSKACSPGIGETQYF. As DNA, the CDR3 is TGTGCCAGCAGCAAAGCATGTTCCCCAGGGATAGGAGAGACCCAGTACTTC.

Comment on this clonotype: Germline is not matched at one junction end, which may reflect a read error. The rearrangement joins TRBV28 to TRBJ2-6; TRBD1 might be the D (5 bases). The CDR3 length is 17 residues. Germline CDR1 MDHEN, CDR2 SYDVKM. In DNA, the CDR3 is TGTGCCAGCAGGAGATCGGACGGACGCTCTGGGGCCAACGTCCTGAATTTC. Its protein product is CASRRSDGRSGANVLNF.

This clonotype turned up a few times. The chain combines TRBV9 with TRBJ2-2, with D perhaps TRBD2 (6 bases). The V end lost 0 bases, the J end lost 6 bases, and 12 bases lay between the germline ends. The CDR3 spans 15 residues. Per the germline V gene, CDR1 is SGDLS and CDR2 is YYNGEE. The CDR3 DNA is TGTGCCAGCAGCGTAGCGGACTGGGAGGCCGGGGAGCTGTTTTTT. This translates into CASSVADWEAGELFF.

With regard to this clonotype: A junction boundary mismatches the germline segment, possibly from a read error. This chain connects TRBV7-2 to TRBJ2-3; 8 nucleotides align to TRBD2. The CDR3 is made up of 11 amino acids. Germline assignment: CDR1 SGHTA and CDR2 FQGNSA. The DNA of the CDR3 is TGTGCCAGCAGCTTTAGAGTAGCGGGGAATTTT. This gives the protein CASSFRVAGNF.

This clonotype has just a few counts. The rearrangement uses TRBV20-1 and TRBJ2-3, with D hard to call. The CDR3 loop spans 12 amino acids. Trimming pared 6 bases from V and 7 bases from J, leaving 14 bases between. The germline CDR1 and CDR2 sequences are DFQATT and SNEGSKA (reference sequence). The CDR3 region is CSASDGRYTQYF. CDR3 in DNA: TGCAGTGCCTCGGACGGACGTTATACGCAGTATTTT.

The rearrangement uses TRBV10-3 and TRBJ2-5; D possibly corresponds to TRBD2 (6 bases). Matching the DNA end better, TRBJ2-1 makes the J call doubtful. Germline CDR1 reads ENHRY; CDR2 reads SYGVKD. CDR3 length equals 13 residues. The CDR3 bases are TGTGCCATCAGTGGGGCGGGGTCCTTAGGGCAGTTCTTC. It specifies CAISGAGSLGQFF.

The V and J genes are TRBV3-1 and TRBJ2-5, with 7 bases lining up with TRBD2. Judging by the DNA end, TRBJ2-7 fits better; the J call may be wrong. Germline assignment: CDR1 LGHDT and CDR2 YNNKEL (reference sequence). The CDR3 runs 13 residues. CDR3 loop: CASSHGGGSEQYF. The CDR3 DNA sequence: TGTGCCAGCAGCCATGGCGGGGGAAGCGAGCAGTACTTC.

The CDR3 here is CSAKRLGGLADLQETQYF. The CDR3 bases are TGCAGTGCTAAACGCCTCGGGGGGTTAGCGGACCTACAAGAGACCCAGTACTTC. The chain joins TRBV20-1 to TRBJ2-5, with 7 bases aligning to TRBD2. This CDR3 has 18 amino acids. CDR1 and CDR2 (germline): DFQATT, SNEGSKA (reference sequence). The junction had 19 bases not matched to a gene; V was cut back by 4 bases and J by 2 bases.

At least ten counts were recorded for this clonotype. The chain carries TRBV7-2 and TRBJ2-5; no reliable D call. The CDR3 totals 12 residues. CDR1 is SGHTA, CDR2 FQGNSA, per germline. The V and J ends lost 3 bases and 9 bases respectively, with 11 bases between them. This CDR3 is CASSFRYGSQYF. The CDR3 DNA reads TGTGCCAGCAGCTTCCGGTACGGGTCCCAGTACTTC.

In this sample, this clonotype turned up many times. This rearrangement joins TRBV2 to TRBJ2-7, with TRBD2 matching over 9 bases. From germline, CDR1 is SNHLY and CDR2 FYNNEI. CDR3 length equals 15 residues. The ends lost 3 bases at V and 5 bases at J; junction bases unmatched: 8. The CDR3 DNA follows: TGTGCCAGCAGTGAGGGTCTAGCGGGAATCCACGAGCAGTACTTC. It translates to CASSEGLAGIHEQYF.

The V and J genes are TRBV7-9 and TRBJ2-2, with D unclear. Trimming removed 0 bases at V and 3 bases at J, with 8 bases between. This CDR3 spans 15 amino acids. The germline V gene has CDR1 SEHNR and CDR2 FQNEAQ (reference sequence). The CDR3 sequence is CASSLASRHTGELFF. The CDR3 nucleotides read TGTGCCAGCAGCTTAGCAAGCAGACACACCGGGGAGCTGTTTTTT.

This rearrangement joins TRBV20-1 to TRBJ2-7, with D unresolved. CDR3 length: 13 residues. Trimming took off 3 bases at V and 6 bases at J, with 15 bases between the two ends. Per germline, CDR1 DFQATT and CDR2 SNEGSKA (reference sequence). The CDR3 coding sequence is TGCAGTGCTAGCTCATCGGCTTTGGGCGAGCAGTACTTC. Translated: CSASSSALGEQYF.

The chain employs TRBV28 and TRBJ2-7; tentatively, D is TRBD1 (6 bases). Germline V gene sequence: CDR1 MDHEN, CDR2 SYDVKM. The CDR3 consists of 14 residues. V was clipped by 4 bases and J by 3 bases, with 13 bases between them. The CDR3 nucleotides read TGTGCCAGCAGTTCCCATGACAGGAGCTACGAGCAGTACTTC. It encodes CASSSHDRSYEQYF.